These 19 T cell receptor delta chains originate from one sample sequenced in a study of Vδ1+ human thymocytes. Findings and caveats of the study: Thymic TRG and TRD repertoires appeared highly polyclonal.

Which antigens these TCRs recognize remains unknown. RNA was extracted from the cells and then reverse transcribed. Multiplex PCR used pooled V-gene forward primers and a constant-region reverse primer to amplify CDR3s. TCRdb re-processed the multiplex PCR reads using CATT. The data contain more than 50,000 delta-chain clones, 15% to 20% of them singletons. Sample: Vdelta1+ gamma-delta thymocytes from the thymus. The subset here: FACS-sorted CD3+ TCRalphabeta- TCRVdelta1+ TCRVdelta2- thymocytes. The receptors stem from a boy under two years old who had congenital heart surgery.

This clone counts as medium-sized. The chain couples TRDV2 to TRDJ1; 7 positions match TRDD3. The CDR3 has 17 amino acids. In germline, CDR1 is GEAIGNYY, CDR2 EKD. Unmatched junction bases numbered 14, after V lost 3 bases and J lost 2 bases. CDR3 nucleotides: TGTGCCTGTGACTCTTCAGGACTGGGGCTGGAAACCGATAAACTCATCTTT. It is translated as CACDSSGLGLETDKLIF.

This clone has more than one count but fewer than ten. J is TRDJ1 and V is TRDV1; 12 bases are a match to TRDD3. Germline V gene data show CDR1 as TSWWSYY and CDR2 as QGS. The CDR3 extends over 17 amino acids. The CDR3 reads CAQLLHRLGDTSDKLIF. Written as DNA, the CDR3 is TGTGCACAACTACTACACCGACTGGGGGATACCTCCGATAAACTCATCTTT.

The chain carries TRDV1 and TRDJ1; D might be TRDD2 (9 bases). V was trimmed by 3 bases and J by 0 bases, leaving 35 bases between them. The CDR3 has 23 amino acids. CDR1 TSWWSYY and CDR2 QGS come from the germline V gene. The CDR3 DNA sequence: TGTGCTCTTGGGGATGGGCCTTCCTACGTCAGGGGATACTTGGTGGCGTACACCGATAAACTCATCTTT. It yields the protein CALGDGPSYVRGYLVAYTDKLIF.

The chain recombines TRDV1 with TRDJ1; no clear D gene. V was cut by 0 bases and J by 4 bases, with 12 bases left in between. Germline CDR1 is TSWWSYY and CDR2 is QGS. The CDR3 loop spans 15 amino acids. In nucleotides, the CDR3 is TGTGCTCTTGGGGAACTACACCTTTACATCGATAAACTCATCTTT. This codes for CALGELHLYIDKLIF.

The gene calls are TRDV1 and TRDJ1; the match to TRDD3 covers 13 bases. The trim removed 0 bases at V and 8 bases at J, leaving 24 bases unmatched. The germline V gene encodes CDR1 TSWWSYY and CDR2 QGS. This CDR3 region has 22 residues. CDR3 DNA: TGTGCTCTTGGGGAACTACCTTCCCTAGTTCACTGGGGGATACGCGTATCCCGCAAACTCATCTTT. Translated, it gives CALGELPSLVHWGIRVSRKLIF.

This clone has a handful of counts. The J gene is TRDJ1, the V gene TRDV1, with D hard to call. V was trimmed by 2 bases and J by 0 bases, leaving 10 bases between them. CDR3 length: 15 residues. CDR1 is TSWWSYY, CDR2 QGS, per germline. The CDR3 is CALGESSVNTDKLIF. Here the CDR3 DNA reads TGTGCTCTTGGGGAATCCTCAGTTAACACCGATAAACTCATCTTT.

The chain uses TRDV1 and TRDJ1; 7 bases align to TRDD3. V shed 2 bases, J shed 0 bases, and the junction held 18 bases outside the gene matches. Germline V gene data show CDR1 as TSWWSYY and CDR2 as QGS. There are 20 residues in the CDR3. The CDR3 DNA follows: TGTGCTCTTGGGGAAAGGGGAGCTACGTCTGGGGGGGCGCACACCGATAAACTCATCTTT. It specifies CALGERGATSGGAHTDKLIF.

The chain has TRDV1 and TRDJ1; 8 bases are a match to TRDD3. Germline V gene data show CDR1 as TSWWSYY and CDR2 as QGS. J gave up 1 base and V 2 bases, and 21 bases lay outside the gene matches. The CDR3 runs to 21 residues. The CDR3 loop reads CALGEVGLLHWGYGVTDKLIF. As DNA, the CDR3 is TGTGCTCTTGGGGAAGTAGGCCTCCTACACTGGGGGTACGGGGTCACCGATAAACTCATCTTT.

This rearrangement joins TRDV1 to TRDJ1; 7 nucleotides match TRDD3. The trim removed 3 bases at V and 6 bases at J, leaving 19 bases unmatched. This CDR3 spans 18 amino acids. Germline-derived CDR1 and CDR2 are TSWWSYY and QGS. Here the CDR3 DNA reads TGTGCTCTTGGGGACTCTATTTTCCAGGGTTGGGGGACTCATAAACTCATCTTT. Encoded protein: CALGDSIFQGWGTHKLIF.

This clone was seen a few times. The rearrangement uses TRDV1 and TRDJ1, with D possibly matching TRDD3 (5 bases). This CDR3 is 16 amino acids long. Trimming pared 2 bases from V and 0 bases from J, leaving 13 bases between. Looked up from germline, CDR1 is TSWWSYY and CDR2 is QGS. The CDR3 loop reads CALGEDGACNTDKLIF. The CDR3 coding sequence is TGTGCTCTTGGGGAAGATGGGGCCTGTAACACCGATAAACTCATCTTT.

This clone was counted a few times. This rearrangement joins TRDV1 to TRDJ1; 10 nucleotides match TRDD3. With V trimmed by 6 bases and J by 5 bases, 12 bases remained unmatched. The CDR3 sequence is 16 residues long. CDR1 is TSWWSYY and CDR2 is QGS in the germline V gene. The CDR3 DNA is TGTGCTCTTGGCTACGTGGGGGGATACGGATGGGATAAACTCATCTTT. This translates into CALGYVGGYGWDKLIF.

This chain uses TRDV1 with TRDJ1, with TRDD3 matching 9 bases. The V segment lost 2 bases and the J segment 3 bases; nucleotides outside the gene matches: 16. The CDR3 consists of 19 residues. CDR1 and CDR2 (germline): TSWWSYY, QGS. The CDR3 spells CALGEIGCTGGKEPDKLIF. The CDR3 region has the DNA TGTGCTCTTGGGGAAATCGGATGTACTGGGGGAAAGGAGCCCGATAAACTCATCTTT.

This sequence joins TRDV1 and TRDJ1; 11 bases align to TRDD3. The CDR3 length is 21 residues. Germline V gene sequence: CDR1 TSWWSYY, CDR2 QGS. V trimming: 0 bases; J trimming: 0 bases; junction bases outside the gene matches: 15. The CDR3 region has the DNA TGTGCTCTTGGGGAACTGAGGCTCCATACTGGGGGATATGCGTACACCGATAAACTCATCTTT. Protein product: CALGELRLHTGGYAYTDKLIF.

This chain links TRDV1 with TRDJ1; 9 positions match TRDD3. The CDR3 is made up of 20 amino acids. Germline lookup yields CDR1 TSWWSYY and CDR2 QGS. The V segment lost 0 bases and the J segment 0 bases; nucleotides outside the gene matches: 14. This CDR3 reads CALGELCNWGTKGYTDKLIF. The DNA for the CDR3 is TGTGCTCTTGGGGAACTCTGTAACTGGGGGACTAAGGGGTACACCGATAAACTCATCTTT.

This clone has more than one count but fewer than ten. This rearrangement joins TRDV1 to TRDJ1; 7 bases are shared with TRDD3. The J segment lost 4 bases and the V segment lost 1 base, leaving 9 bases of the junction unmatched. CDR1 and CDR2 (germline): TSWWSYY, QGS. This CDR3 is 16 amino acids long. The CDR3 loop reads CALGERYAGGLDKLIF. The CDR3 coding sequence is TGTGCTCTTGGGGAACGGTACGCTGGGGGTCTCGATAAACTCATCTTT.

This clone was detected only a few times. V gene TRDV1 combines with J gene TRDJ1; the match to TRDD3 covers 13 bases. Germline CDR1 reads TSWWSYY; CDR2 reads QGS. The V segment lost 1 base and the J segment 2 bases; nucleotides outside the gene matches: 13. The CDR3 sequence is 20 residues long. CDR3 coding DNA: TGTGCTCTTGGGGAACCCCGTGCCTTCCTACTGGGGGATACGACCGATAAACTCATCTTT. Translation gives CALGEPRAFLLGDTTDKLIF.

This clone came up a few times. The chain uses TRDV2 and TRDJ3; no firm D call. V was clipped by 1 base and J by 0 bases, with 15 bases between them. CDR1 and CDR2 (germline): GEAIGNYY, EKD. The CDR3 consists of 19 residues. For the CDR3, the DNA is TGTGCCTGTGACACTGTCGGTACAGGGGTCTCCTGGGACACCCGACAGATGTTTTTC. Protein sequence: CACDTVGTGVSWDTRQMFF.

The chain is built from TRDV1 and TRDJ1; the match to TRDD3 covers 10 bases. After removal of 3 bases from V and 2 bases from J, the junction contained 27 bases not matched to a gene. The germline V gene has CDR1 TSWWSYY and CDR2 QGS. This CDR3 is 23 amino acids long. In DNA, the CDR3 is TGTGCTCTTGGGGAGCCCACGCTCCGGTTACTGGGGGATTTCGCGTCAGGGACCGATAAACTCATCTTT. It codes for CALGEPTLRLLGDFASGTDKLIF.

This clone was found a few times. The chain employs TRDV1 and TRDJ1, with 11 bases fitting TRDD3. This CDR3 spans 18 amino acids. V was pared by 3 bases and J by 1 base, with 10 bases of the junction left unmatched. Germline CDR1 is TSWWSYY and CDR2 is QGS. DNA of the CDR3: TGTGCTCTTGGGGATCGTACGTACTGGGGGATAAGCACCGATAAACTCATCTTT. This gives the protein CALGDRTYWGISTDKLIF.